The source of this T cell receptor beta chain is a study of blood T cell repertoires in COVID-19. Study summary: Sites across the United States, Italy and Spain contributed samples from acute and convalescent COVID-19.

The table came from immunoSEQ multiplex PCR; TCRdb's copy has only in-frame clones and leaves some out. The top ten hold 7% to 10% of the sample, which has 490,000 or so clones, approximately 91% seen once. With 2 bases removed from V and 9 bases from J, the gap between germline ends came to 14 bases. CDR1 is SGHNT and CDR2 is YYREEE in the germline V gene (reference sequence). This CDR3 region has 14 residues. Recruitment covered about two dozen US areas and drew participants whose ages spanned about 18 to 90 years. Sequenced: PBMCs or T cells enriched from blood (not recorded which). V gene TRBV5-4 combines with J gene TRBJ2-2; D is undetermined. The source is an older woman who had recovered from COVID-19. The CDR3 sequence: CASSFGSGVRELFF. DNA for the CDR3: TGTGCCAGCAGCTTCGGTAGTGGAGTGCGGGAGCTGTTTTTT.